What follows is one T cell receptor (beta chain) and its context. What it binds is unknown. The ends were cut back, 3 bases at V and 0 bases at J, with 21 bases in the middle. The CDR3 spans 18 residues. Looked up from germline, CDR1 is SGHRS and CDR2 is YFSETQ. These data are taken from a study of cytomegalovirus exposure and HLA in healthy donors. Researchers ran the PCR with 60 Vbeta and 13 Jbeta primers. Here immunoSEQ multiplex PCR was the method, and the copy in TCRdb shows in-frame clones only, minus some. Here the sample spans about 180,000 clones, roughly 81% being singletons. Whole-study findings and limits: Accurate predictions that matched the HLA-A and HLA-B alleles of most subjects were reportedly made from TCR beta sequences. In vitro assays verified that three CMV-associated chains recognized CMV antigens specifically. No immune exposure information besides CMV serostatus was available. Presence/absence comparisons presumed near-even sequencing depth among donors.

This clonotype was obtained from a girl under 18 in good health and CMV-seropositive. Sequencing input: PBMCs. The chain combines TRBV5-1 with TRBJ1-1; D remains ambiguous. The CDR3 DNA reads TGCGCCAGCAGCTCGAATTGGGCCGCCGGCACAATGAACACTGAAGCTTTCTTT. It specifies CASSSNWAAGTMNTEAFF.